This TCR beta chain was documented in a study of blood T cell repertoires in COVID-19. The wider study: Specimens from acute and convalescent COVID-19 originated in the United States, Italy and Spain. In each case, the material was cDNA or gDNA derived from T cells, B-cell-depleted T cells, or PBMCs.

The CDR3 loop spans 14 amino acids. The germline V gene encodes CDR1 SQVTM and CDR2 ANQGSEA. Between the trimmed V and J ends, which lost 5 bases and 0 bases, there was a span of 10 bases. Seattle patients were enrolled while actively infected and followed longitudinally. Original processing notes: Using reference gene primer amplification, nucleated cell counts were estimated. Assay used: immunoSEQ multiplex PCR; TCRdb lists only in-frame clones, some missing. The V and J calls and clone size come from that table; D and trimming were worked out from the DNA. The sample includes approximately 88,000 clones, 75% to 80% seen only once; the top ten take about 6%.

Sequencing was performed on peripheral blood. This clonotype was sampled from a man between 70 and 80 years old with COVID-19, enrolled during active disease. The chain uses TRBV29-1 and TRBJ2-2, with D tentatively TRBD1 (6 bases). The CDR3 bases are TGCAGCGTTTTAGGACAGACGAACACCGGGGAGCTGTTTTTT. Translating it yields CSVLGQTNTGELFF.